A selection of T cell receptor beta chains follows, all from one sample in a study of blood T cell repertoires in COVID-19. The assay was immunoSEQ multiplex PCR, and TCRdb's table has in-frame clones only and misses some. The data hold about 190,000 clones, with 83% observed a single time. Sequenced material: peripheral blood. The receptors originated from a man aged 45-60 years with active or convalescent COVID-19. The CDR3 runs from the conserved cysteine through the conserved F or W. A D gene is named only where the DNA matches it firmly. Where a row states a size, it is once, few, many or the class of an expanded clone; other rows omit it.

D gene: TRBD1
clone size: NA
J gene: TRBJ1-3
V gene: TRBV27
CDR3 protein: CASSKQGAPGNTIYF
CDR3 DNA: TGTGCCAGCAGTAAGCAGGGGGCCCCTGGAAACACCATATATTTT

D gene: NA
clone size: NA
J gene: TRBJ2-3
V gene: TRBV29-1
CDR3 protein: CSVLHARSTDTQYF
CDR3 DNA: TGCAGCGTCCTCCACGCCAGGAGCACAGATACGCAGTATTTT

D gene: TRBD1
clone size: NA
J gene: TRBJ2-7
V gene: TRBV19
CDR3 protein: CASSKGTALSYEQYF
CDR3 DNA: TGTGCCAGTAGCAAGGGGACAGCCCTATCCTACGAGCAGTACTTC

D gene: TRBD2
clone size: NA
J gene: TRBJ2-1
V gene: TRBV7-6
CDR3 protein: CASSLGLAGGPVYHEQFF
CDR3 DNA: TGTGCCAGCAGCTTAGGTTTGGCGGGGGGGCCTGTTTACCATGAGCAGTTCTTC

D gene: NA
clone size: NA
J gene: TRBJ2-3
V gene: TRBV18
CDR3 protein: CASSPSEGRDTQYF
CDR3 DNA: TGTGCCAGCTCACCAAGTGAAGGGAGAGATACGCAGTATTTT

D gene: NA
clone size: NA
J gene: TRBJ2-7
V gene: TRBV10-1
CDR3 protein: CASSGGGNSYEQYF
CDR3 DNA: TGCGCCAGCAGTGGCGGAGGGAACTCCTACGAGCAGTACTTC

D gene: NA
clone size: few
J gene: TRBJ1-1
V gene: TRBV6-5
CDR3 protein: CASSYPGNEAFF
CDR3 DNA: TGTGCCAGCAGTTATCCAGGGAATGAAGCTTTCTTT

D gene: TRBD1
clone size: NA
J gene: TRBJ1-2
V gene: TRBV18
CDR3 protein: CASSLRTGQNYGYTF
CDR3 DNA: TGTGCCAGCTCACTCCGGACAGGGCAGAACTATGGCTACACCTTC

D gene: NA
clone size: NA
J gene: TRBJ1-6
V gene: TRBV18
CDR3 protein: CASSQEVGRNSPLHF
CDR3 DNA: TGTGCCAGCTCACAGGAGGTGGGCCGTAATTCACCCCTCCACTTT

D gene: TRBD1
clone size: NA
J gene: TRBJ1-3
V gene: TRBV19
CDR3 protein: CASTPKGQGSGNTIYF
CDR3 DNA: TGTGCCAGTACCCCGAAGGGACAGGGAAGTGGAAACACCATATATTTT

D gene: NA
clone size: NA
J gene: TRBJ2-1
V gene: TRBV6-5
CDR3 protein: CASSYGDSALVF
CDR3 DNA: TGTGCCAGCAGTTACGGTGACTCCGCGCTGGTCTTC

D gene: TRBD2
clone size: NA
J gene: TRBJ2-3
V gene: TRBV6-4
CDR3 protein: CASSPTSGGKDTQYF
CDR3 DNA: TGTGCCAGCAGTCCGACTAGCGGGGGAAAGGATACGCAGTATTTT

D gene: NA
clone size: once
J gene: TRBJ1-1
V gene: TRBV19
CDR3 protein: CASSIILGHRNGWRTEAFF
CDR3 DNA: TGTGCCAGTAGTATAATTCTGGGACATCGAAATGGATGGAGGACTGAAGCTTTCTTT

D gene: NA
clone size: NA
J gene: TRBJ1-3
V gene: TRBV6-5
CDR3 protein: CASSNPNRDGNTIYF
CDR3 DNA: TGTGCCAGCAGTAACCCTAACAGGGATGGAAACACCATATATTTT

D gene: TRBD2
clone size: NA
J gene: TRBJ2-1
V gene: TRBV12-5
CDR3 protein: CASSSGRNQEQFF
CDR3 DNA: TGTGCTAGTTCTAGCGGGAGGAATCAGGAGCAGTTCTTC

D gene: NA
clone size: NA
J gene: TRBJ2-7
V gene: TRBV2
CDR3 protein: CASSEGLRSRRVRYEQYF
CDR3 DNA: TGTGCCAGCAGTGAAGGACTCCGCTCTCGCCGGGTCCGCTACGAGCAGTACTTC

D gene: TRBD1
clone size: NA
J gene: TRBJ1-1
V gene: TRBV19
CDR3 protein: CASSATGVQPDTEAFF
CDR3 DNA: TGTGCCAGTAGCGCAACAGGGGTCCAACCGGACACTGAAGCTTTCTTT

D gene: TRBD1
clone size: NA
J gene: TRBJ1-5
V gene: TRBV7-8
CDR3 protein: CASSPQTGERNQPQHF
CDR3 DNA: TGTGCCAGCAGCCCTCAGACAGGGGAACGCAATCAGCCCCAGCATTTT

D gene: NA
clone size: NA
J gene: TRBJ1-1
V gene: TRBV7-9
CDR3 protein: CASSLAGVTEAFF
CDR3 DNA: TGTGCCAGCAGCTTAGCGGGAGTGACTGAAGCTTTCTTT

D gene: TRBD1
clone size: few
J gene: TRBJ1-2
V gene: TRBV24-1
CDR3 protein: CATSDPGQGFSGYTF
CDR3 DNA: TGTGCCACCAGTGACCCGGGACAGGGTTTTTCTGGCTACACCTTC

D gene: TRBD1
clone size: NA
J gene: TRBJ2-3
V gene: TRBV11-2
CDR3 protein: CASSLGGTGGALDTQYF
CDR3 DNA: TGTGCCAGCAGCTTAGGGGGGACAGGGGGCGCTTTGGATACGCAGTATTTT

D gene: NA
clone size: NA
J gene: TRBJ2-2
V gene: TRBV6-5
CDR3 protein: CASSPRTANTGELFF
CDR3 DNA: TGTGCCAGCAGTCCCCGGACAGCGAACACCGGGGAGCTGTTTTTT

D gene: TRBD2
clone size: NA
J gene: TRBJ2-1
V gene: TRBV7-2
CDR3 protein: CASSSRTSGHNEQFF
CDR3 DNA: TGTGCCAGCAGCTCTCGGACTAGCGGTCACAATGAGCAGTTCTTC

D gene: NA
clone size: NA
J gene: TRBJ2-2
V gene: TRBV18
CDR3 protein: CASSSTPLGRGGELFF
CDR3 DNA: TGTGCCAGCTCATCGACTCCCTTGGGGAGAGGCGGGGAGCTGTTTTTT

D gene: TRBD1
clone size: NA
J gene: TRBJ1-6
V gene: TRBV6-5
CDR3 protein: CASSPGQYNSPLHF
CDR3 DNA: TGTGCCAGCAGCCCGGGACAGTATAATTCACCCCTCCACTTT

D gene: NA
clone size: NA
J gene: TRBJ1-2
V gene: TRBV29-1
CDR3 protein: CSVEESRNYGYTF
CDR3 DNA: TGCAGCGTTGAAGAGTCGCGGAACTATGGCTACACCTTC

D gene: NA
clone size: NA
J gene: TRBJ1-2
V gene: TRBV7-9
CDR3 protein: CASSTQWARANYGYTF
CDR3 DNA: TGTGCCAGCAGCACTCAATGGGCTCGAGCTAACTATGGCTACACCTTC

D gene: NA
clone size: NA
J gene: TRBJ2-2
V gene: TRBV5-8
CDR3 protein: CASSLAGTLSNTGELFF
CDR3 DNA: TGTGCCAGCAGCTTGGCAGGGACTTTATCGAACACCGGGGAGCTGTTTTTT

D gene: NA
clone size: NA
J gene: TRBJ1-3
V gene: TRBV14
CDR3 protein: CASSLGHRPDSRNTIYF
CDR3 DNA: TGTGCCAGCAGCTTGGGACACCGACCTGATTCGAGGAACACCATATATTTT

D gene: NA
clone size: NA
J gene: TRBJ2-1
V gene: TRBV2
CDR3 protein: CASSLQGISYNEQFF
CDR3 DNA: TGTGCCAGCAGCCTACAGGGAATCTCCTACAATGAGCAGTTCTTC

D gene: TRBD1
clone size: NA
J gene: TRBJ1-1
V gene: TRBV7-9
CDR3 protein: CASSLPQGADTEAFF
CDR3 DNA: TGTGCCAGCAGCCTCCCCCAGGGGGCAGACACTGAAGCTTTCTTT

D gene: TRBD1
clone size: NA
J gene: TRBJ1-3
V gene: TRBV7-9
CDR3 protein: CASSSDRAPGNTIYF
CDR3 DNA: TGTGCCAGCAGCTCGGACAGGGCGCCTGGAAACACCATATATTTT

D gene: TRBD2
clone size: NA
J gene: TRBJ2-3
V gene: TRBV5-1
CDR3 protein: CASSSSGRIDTQYF
CDR3 DNA: TGCGCCAGCAGCTCCAGCGGGAGAATAGATACGCAGTATTTT

D gene: TRBD1
clone size: NA
J gene: TRBJ1-1
V gene: TRBV6-5
CDR3 protein: CASLQGASEAFF
CDR3 DNA: TGTGCCAGCCTACAGGGGGCTTCTGAAGCTTTCTTT

D gene: NA
clone size: once
J gene: TRBJ1-1
V gene: TRBV12-3/TRBV12-4
CDR3 protein: CASTQERGTEAFF
CDR3 DNA: TGTGCCAGCACCCAAGAAAGGGGAACTGAAGCTTTCTTT

D gene: NA
clone size: NA
J gene: TRBJ2-7
V gene: TRBV9
CDR3 protein: CASSPLQGSYEQYF
CDR3 DNA: TGTGCCAGCAGCCCCCTACAGGGTTCCTACGAGCAGTACTTC

D gene: NA
clone size: NA
J gene: TRBJ1-1
V gene: TRBV28
CDR3 protein: CASSLKLGQTEAFF
CDR3 DNA: TGTGCCAGCAGCTTAAAACTCGGACAGACTGAAGCTTTCTTT

D gene: NA
clone size: NA
J gene: TRBJ1-2
V gene: TRBV2
CDR3 protein: CASRGDGRYGYTF
CDR3 DNA: TGTGCCAGCCGGGGGGACGGACGGTATGGCTACACCTTC

D gene: TRBD2
clone size: NA
J gene: TRBJ2-7
V gene: TRBV30
CDR3 protein: CARGTPSGGVSSYEQYF
CDR3 DNA: TGTGCCCGGGGAACGCCTAGCGGGGGCGTGAGCTCCTACGAGCAGTACTTC

D gene: NA
clone size: NA
J gene: TRBJ1-6
V gene: TRBV21-1
CDR3 protein: CASSATTENRSYNSPLHF
CDR3 DNA: TGTGCCAGCAGCGCCACGACAGAAAATCGCTCCTATAATTCACCCCTCCACTTT

D gene: TRBD2
clone size: NA
J gene: TRBJ2-5
V gene: TRBV11-3
CDR3 protein: CASSLGAGVGETQYF
CDR3 DNA: TGTGCCAGCAGCTTAGGTGCGGGAGTGGGAGAGACCCAGTACTTC

D gene: NA
clone size: NA
J gene: TRBJ1-1
V gene: TRBV12-3/TRBV12-4
CDR3 protein: CASSLGAGDAFF
CDR3 DNA: TGTGCCAGCAGTTTAGGGGCAGGTGACGCTTTCTTT